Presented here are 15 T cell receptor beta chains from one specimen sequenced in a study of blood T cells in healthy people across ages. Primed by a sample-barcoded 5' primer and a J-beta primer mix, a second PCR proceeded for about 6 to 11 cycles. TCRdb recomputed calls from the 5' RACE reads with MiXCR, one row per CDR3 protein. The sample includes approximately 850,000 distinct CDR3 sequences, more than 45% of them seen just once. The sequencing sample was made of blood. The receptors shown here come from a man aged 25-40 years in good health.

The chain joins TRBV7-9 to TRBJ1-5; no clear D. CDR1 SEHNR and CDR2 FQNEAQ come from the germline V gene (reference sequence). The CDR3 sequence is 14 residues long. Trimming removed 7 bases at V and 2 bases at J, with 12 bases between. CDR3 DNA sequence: TGTGCCAGCACCGATGCGGTTGGCAATCAGCCCCAGCATTTT. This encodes CASTDAVGNQPQHF.

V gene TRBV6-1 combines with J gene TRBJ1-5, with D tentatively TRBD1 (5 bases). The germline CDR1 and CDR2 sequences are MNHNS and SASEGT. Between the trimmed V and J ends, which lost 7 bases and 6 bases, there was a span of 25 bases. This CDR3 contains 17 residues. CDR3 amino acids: CASTRSPGPRGGQPQHF. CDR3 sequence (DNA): TGTGCCAGCACCCGAAGTCCCGGGCCAAGGGGCGGTCAGCCCCAGCATTTT.

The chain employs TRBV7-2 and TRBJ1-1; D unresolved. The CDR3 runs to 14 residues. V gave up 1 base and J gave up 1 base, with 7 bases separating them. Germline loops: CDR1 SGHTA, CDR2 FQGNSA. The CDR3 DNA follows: TGTGCCAGCAGCTTAGAGTTTGGGAACACTGAAGCTTTCTTT. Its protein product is CASSLEFGNTEAFF.

The CDR3 here is CSVGTVSGTHNEQFF. CDR3 bases: TGCAGCGTTGGAACTGTAAGCGGGACCCACAATGAGCAGTTCTTC. The chain couples TRBV29-1 to TRBJ2-1, with TRBD2 matching over 7 bases. From germline, CDR1 is SQVTM and CDR2 ANQGSEA. The CDR3 has 15 residues. The trim removed 4 bases at V and 5 bases at J, leaving 11 bases unmatched.

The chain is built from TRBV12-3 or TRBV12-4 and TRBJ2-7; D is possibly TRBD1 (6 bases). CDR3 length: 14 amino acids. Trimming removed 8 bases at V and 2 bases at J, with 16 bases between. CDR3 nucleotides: TGTGCCAGCCGAGGGGACACCGGTGCCTACGAGCAGTACTTC. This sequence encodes CASRGDTGAYEQYF.

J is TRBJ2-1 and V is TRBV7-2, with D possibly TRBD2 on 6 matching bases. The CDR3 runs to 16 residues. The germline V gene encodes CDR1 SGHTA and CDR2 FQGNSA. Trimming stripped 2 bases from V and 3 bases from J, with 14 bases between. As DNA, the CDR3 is TGTGCCAGCAGCTTAAACCCGGGACTTGTCTACAATGAGCAGTTCTTC. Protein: CASSLNPGLVYNEQFF.

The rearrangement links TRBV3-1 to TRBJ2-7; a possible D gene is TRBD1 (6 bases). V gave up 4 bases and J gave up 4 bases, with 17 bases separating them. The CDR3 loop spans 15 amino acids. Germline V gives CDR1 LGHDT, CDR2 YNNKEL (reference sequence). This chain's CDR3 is CASSPSGQHFYEQYF. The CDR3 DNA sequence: TGTGCCAGCAGCCCTTCCGGACAGCACTTTTACGAGCAGTACTTC.

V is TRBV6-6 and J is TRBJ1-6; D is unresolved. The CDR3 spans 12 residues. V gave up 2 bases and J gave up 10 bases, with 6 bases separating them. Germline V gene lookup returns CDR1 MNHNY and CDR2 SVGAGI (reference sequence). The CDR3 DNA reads TGTGCCAGCAGTTACGTAAACTCACCCCTCCACTTT. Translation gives CASSYVNSPLHF.

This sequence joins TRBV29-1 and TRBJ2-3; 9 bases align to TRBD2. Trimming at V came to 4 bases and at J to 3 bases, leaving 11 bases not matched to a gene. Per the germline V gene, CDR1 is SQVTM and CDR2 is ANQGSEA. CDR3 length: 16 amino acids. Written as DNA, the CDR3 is TGCAGCGTTGCAGCCCAAGGGACTAGCAGAACAGATACGCAGTATTTT. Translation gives CSVAAQGTSRTDTQYF.

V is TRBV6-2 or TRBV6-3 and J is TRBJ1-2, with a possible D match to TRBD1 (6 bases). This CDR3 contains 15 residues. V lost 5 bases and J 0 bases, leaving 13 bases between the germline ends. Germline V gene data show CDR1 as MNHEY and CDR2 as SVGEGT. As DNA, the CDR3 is TGTGCCAGCAGTAACGACAGGCGTGCTAACTATGGCTACACCTTC. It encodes CASSNDRRANYGYTF.

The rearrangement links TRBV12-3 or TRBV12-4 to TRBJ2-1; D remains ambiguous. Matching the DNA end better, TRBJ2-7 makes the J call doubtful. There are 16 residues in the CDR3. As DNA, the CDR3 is TGTGCCAGCAGTTCCCTTGACGGGTTCTCTTACAATGAGCAGTACTTC. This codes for CASSSLDGFSYNEQYF.

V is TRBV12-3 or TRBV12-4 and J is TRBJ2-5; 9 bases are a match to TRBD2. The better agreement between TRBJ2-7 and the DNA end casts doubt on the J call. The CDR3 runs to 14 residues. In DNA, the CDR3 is TGTGCCAGCAGGCCGAGCGGGAGGTACTACGAGCAGTACTTC. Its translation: CASRPSGRYYEQYF.

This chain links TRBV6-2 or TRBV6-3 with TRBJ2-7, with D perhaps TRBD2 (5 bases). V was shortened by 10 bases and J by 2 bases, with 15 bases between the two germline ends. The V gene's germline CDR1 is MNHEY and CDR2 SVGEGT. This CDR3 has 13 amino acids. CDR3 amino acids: CATGEAGTYEQYF. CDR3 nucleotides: TGTGCCACCGGGGAAGCCGGAACCTACGAGCAGTACTTC.

In DNA, the CDR3 is TGCAGTGCCGATGGGGGTAACGAGCAGTACTTC. Its translation: CSADGGNEQYF. The chain joins TRBV20-1 to TRBJ2-1; the D gene could be TRBD1 or TRBD2 (5 bases each). The closer fit of TRBJ2-7 to the DNA end suggests the J call may be wrong. This CDR3 contains 11 residues. CDR1 is DFQATT and CDR2 is SNEGSKA in the germline V gene (reference sequence).

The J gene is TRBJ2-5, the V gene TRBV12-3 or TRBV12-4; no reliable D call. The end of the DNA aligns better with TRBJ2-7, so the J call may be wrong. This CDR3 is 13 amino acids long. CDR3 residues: CASSDRGWHEQYF. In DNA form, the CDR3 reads TGTGCCAGCAGCGATCGAGGTTGGCACGAGCAGTACTTC.